Listed here is a single T cell receptor (beta chain). Its antigen has not been determined. Within one base of it there is no much larger clone, and no base qualities were kept. There are 14 amino acids in the CDR3, from cysteine to phenylalanine inclusive. Only the CDR3 portion is preserved as DNA: 42 bases, with reading frame beginning at the first base. Trimming removed 5 bases from V and 5 bases from J, leaving 13 bases between the germline ends. The germline V gene specifies SGHTA as CDR1 and FQGNSA as CDR2. Library preparation was by the immunoSEQ multiplex PCR assay. TCRdb obtained this table from immuneACCESS and retained in-frame rearrangements with V and J assigned. These tables miss some clones; where compared with another copy, unresolved V genes account for less than half of the shortfall, and the remainder is unexplained. The sample includes more than 80,000 clones, with 92% observed a single time. The ten largest clones add up to 1.5% of the sample.

The data were taken from a study of T cell changes during pregnancy in multiple sclerosis (dated by TCRdb to the late 2010s). Turning to the overall study: Changes in the T cell repertoire over the course of pregnancy were examined in this study in women with multiple sclerosis.

The source of this sequence is a female donor with multiple sclerosis, enrolled in a pregnancy study. The chain is encoded by TRBV7-2 joined to TRBJ2-1, with a weak D call of TRBD1 (6 bases match). Sequenced here: peripheral blood, sampled in the first trimester of pregnancy. The DNA sequence follows: TGTGCCAGCAGCCAGGGGCTCAGGGACAATGAGCAGTTCTTC. Its protein product is CASSQGLRDNEQFF.